The 19 T cell receptor beta chains below all came from one sample that was sequenced in a study of blood T cell repertoires in COVID-19. Repertoires were generated with immunoSEQ multiplex PCR, while TCRdb's copy carries only in-frame clones and drops some. This sample carries just over 300,000 clones, about nine tenths of them seen once, and the ten largest clones take 8% to 9%. Sequenced: PBMCs or T cells enriched from blood (not recorded which). These TCRs come from a woman between 18 and 29 years old who had recovered from COVID-19.

V gene TRBV7-8 combines with J gene TRBJ1-3; unclear D gene. Trimming cost V 4 bases and J 0 bases, with 10 bases left between them. The CDR3 contains 15 residues. The germline V gene has CDR1 SGHVS and CDR2 FQNEAQ. Here the CDR3 reads CASSSQAISGNTIYF. CDR3 DNA sequence: TGTGCCAGCAGCTCGCAGGCGATCTCTGGAAACACCATATATTTT.

CDR3 bases: TGTGCCAGCAGCCCCCGACAGGGGCAGAACACTGAAGCTTTCTTT. This translates into CASSPRQGQNTEAFF. The rearrangement joins TRBV4-2 to TRBJ1-1, with TRBD1 identical over 8 bases. The V and J ends lost 4 bases and 1 base, in that order; junction bases with no gene match: 5. There are 15 residues in the CDR3. Germline V gene sequence: CDR1 LGHNA, CDR2 YNFKEQ.

The genes are TRBV6-5 and TRBJ2-2; possibly TRBD1 for D (5 bases). The V gene's germline CDR1 is MNHEY and CDR2 SVGAGI. V was cut by 6 bases and J by 1 base, with 12 bases left in between. CDR3 size: 15 residues. CDR3 loop: CASSLTVLNTGELFF. The CDR3 DNA sequence: TGTGCCAGCAGCCTGACAGTCCTGAACACCGGGGAGCTGTTTTTT.

This clone was recorded once. The rearrangement joins TRBV5-1 to TRBJ2-5, with D unresolved. Germline CDR1 is SGHRS and CDR2 is YFSETQ. This CDR3 comprises 14 residues. V lost 0 bases and J 5 bases, leaving 11 bases between the germline ends. The CDR3 DNA follows: TGCGCCAGCAGCTTGGGTGGCGAGAGGGAGACCCAGTACTTC. Its protein product is CASSLGGERETQYF.

This clone appeared a single time. J is TRBJ2-7 and V is TRBV4-1, with a tentative D call TRBD1 (5 bases). The length of the CDR3 is 13 residues. Germline V gives CDR1 MGHRA, CDR2 YSYEKL. V lost 2 bases to trimming and J lost 3 bases, with 8 bases between them. The CDR3 DNA follows: TGCGCCAGCAGCCAACAACAGGACTACGAGCAGTACTTC. Protein: CASSQQQDYEQYF.

V gene TRBV27 combines with J gene TRBJ1-3, with D maybe TRBD1 (5 bases). The CDR3 consists of 16 residues. Trimming stripped 5 bases from V and 0 bases from J, with 14 bases between. Per the germline V gene, CDR1 is MNHEY and CDR2 is SMNVEV (reference sequence). DNA for the CDR3: TGTGCCAGCAGTCCCGACGGGGGTAACTCTGGAAACACCATATATTTT. Its protein is CASSPDGGNSGNTIYF.

The chain carries TRBV6-2 or TRBV6-3 and TRBJ1-6; tentative D call: TRBD1 (5 bases). In germline, CDR1 is MNHEY, CDR2 SVGEGT. This CDR3 comprises 15 residues. V dropped 1 base and J dropped 7 bases, with 11 bases sitting between them. The CDR3 here is CASSYWGLGNSPLHF. For the CDR3, the DNA is TGTGCCAGCAGTTACTGGGGCCTCGGGAATTCACCCCTCCACTTT.

The chain combines TRBV5-1 with TRBJ2-5, with TRBD2 matching 8 bases. CDR1 is SGHRS and CDR2 is YFSETQ in the germline V gene. V was pared by 2 bases and J by 5 bases, with 5 bases of the junction left unmatched. The CDR3 spans 14 residues. In DNA, the CDR3 is TGCGCCAGCAGCTTTAGCGGGATAACTGAGACCCAGTACTTC. Translating gives CASSFSGITETQYF.

This chain connects TRBV28 to TRBJ1-4; TRBD1 matches at 10 bases. The CDR3 is made up of 15 amino acids. Germline loops: CDR1 MDHEN, CDR2 SYDVKM. V dropped 6 bases and J dropped 6; count of bases not matched to a gene: 7. CDR3 region: CASRPSGTGDEKLFF. The CDR3 DNA follows: TGTGCCAGCAGGCCAAGTGGGACAGGGGATGAAAAACTGTTTTTT.

The rearrangement joins TRBV4-1 to TRBJ1-4, with D maybe TRBD1 (5 bases). The germline CDR1 and CDR2 sequences are MGHRA and YSYEKL. The CDR3 totals 20 residues. The V end lost 1 base, the J end lost 8 bases, and 29 bases lay between the germline ends. CDR3: CASSQAQGPGRGSIGEKLFF. In DNA, the CDR3 is TGCGCCAGCAGCCAAGCCCAGGGTCCCGGGAGGGGCTCTATCGGGGAAAAACTGTTTTTT.

The rearrangement uses TRBV24-1 and TRBJ2-2; perhaps TRBD2 as D (5 bases). V dropped 9 bases and J dropped 7 bases, with 8 bases sitting between them. Germline CDR1 KGHDR, CDR2 SFDVKD. The CDR3 runs 11 residues. In DNA form, the CDR3 reads TGTGCCACCGCACGGGGCGGGGAGCTGTTTTTT. Protein sequence: CATARGGELFF.

The chain combines TRBV28 with TRBJ1-6, with unresolved D. Trimming took off 8 bases at V and 6 bases at J, with 8 bases between the two ends. CDR1 is MDHEN and CDR2 is SYDVKM in the germline V gene. This CDR3 is built from 12 residues. CDR3 protein: CASGRRNSPLHF. The DNA for the CDR3 is TGTGCCAGCGGCCGCCGTAATTCACCCCTCCACTTT.

The chain joins TRBV20-1 to TRBJ2-7; no definite D call. The germline V and J ends were trimmed by 7 bases and 3 bases, with 10 bases remaining between them. The CDR3 spans 11 residues. From germline, CDR1 is DFQATT and CDR2 SNEGSKA (reference sequence). The CDR3 reads CSVFTSYEQYF. For the CDR3, the DNA is TGCAGTGTTTTTACGAGCTACGAGCAGTACTTC.

The V gene is TRBV9, the J gene TRBJ2-3, with unresolved D. The V end lost 0 bases, the J end lost 2 bases, and 10 bases lay between the germline ends. The CDR3 totals 15 residues. Germline V gene sequence: CDR1 SGDLS, CDR2 YYNGEE. CDR3 sequence (DNA): TGTGCCAGCAGCGTAGGAGCCCCCTACACAGATACGCAGTATTTT. It is translated as CASSVGAPYTDTQYF. Looking up the rest from reference TRBV9 and TRBJ2-3 gives the full variable domain: DSGVTQTPKHLITATGQRVTLRCSPRSGDLSVYWYQQSLDQGLQFLIQYYNGEERAKGNILERFSAQQFPDLHSELNLSSLELGDSALYFCASSVGAPYTDTQYFGPGTRLTVL.

The J gene is TRBJ2-7, the V gene TRBV6-1, with 8 nucleotides matching TRBD2. Losses at the gene ends were 0 bases for V and 4 bases for J; bases not matched to a gene: 5. The CDR3 has 15 residues. CDR1 and CDR2 from the germline V gene are MNHNS and SASEGT. In DNA, the CDR3 is TGTGCCAGCAGTGAAGCGAGCGGGAGAATGTACGAGCAGTACTTC. Residues: CASSEASGRMYEQYF.

The rearrangement uses TRBV3-1 (or the pseudogene TRBV3-2) and TRBJ2-7; D perhaps matches TRBD2 (7 bases). V dropped 0 bases and J dropped 4 bases, with 16 bases sitting between them. The CDR3 is 16 residues long. CDR1 LGHDT and CDR2 YNNKEL come from the germline V gene (reference sequence). CDR3 in DNA: TGTGCCAGCAGCCAAGATCAAGTCAGGGGAGGGTACGAGCAGTACTTC. This sequence encodes CASSQDQVRGGYEQYF.

The chain recombines TRBV18 with TRBJ2-3; D may be TRBD2 (6 bases). V was shortened by 0 bases and J by 4 bases, with 14 bases between the two germline ends. The CDR3 consists of 16 residues. Germline CDR1 and CDR2: KGHSH and LQKENI. The CDR3 is CASSPPAGRRADTQYF. CDR3 DNA sequence: TGTGCCAGCTCACCACCGGCGGGGCGCCGCGCAGATACGCAGTATTTT.

J is TRBJ2-2 and V is TRBV4-1, with TRBD2 matching 13 bases. CDR3 size: 20 residues. Germline lookup yields CDR1 MGHRA and CDR2 YSYEKL. V shed 0 bases and J 3 bases; nucleotides not matched to a gene: 10. CDR3 coding DNA: TGCGCCAGCAGCCAAGATCATGGGGGACTAGCGGGACGTTACACCGGGGAGCTGTTTTTT. The encoded protein is CASSQDHGGLAGRYTGELFF.

The J gene is TRBJ1-3, the V gene TRBV9, with 8 bases that match TRBD1. The CDR3 contains 16 residues. V lost 1 base and J lost 6; bases outside the gene matches: 9. Germline CDR1 is SGDLS and CDR2 is YYNGEE. In DNA form, the CDR3 reads TGTGCCAGCAGCGTAATTCCAGGGGGCAAAGAAAACACCATATATTTT. Protein: CASSVIPGGKENTIYF.